This T cell receptor beta chain was identified in a study of T-cell memory formation after mild COVID-19. Study-level points and caveats: SARS-CoV-2 specificity was not confirmed for second-wave clones peaking on day 37.

The authors produced TCR alpha and TCR beta cDNA libraries with sample barcodes and UMIs by 5'RACE using constant-segment primers. TCRdb reprocessed the 5' RACE reads with MiXCR, giving one entry per CDR3 protein. The sample consists of almost 550,000 distinct CDR3 sequences, around 21% of them appearing once. As for this clonotype: The antigen remains undetermined.

Trimming stripped 2 bases from V and 4 bases from J, with 9 bases between. The CDR3 is 13 amino acids. Germline values: CDR1 GTSNPN, CDR2 SVGIG (reference sequence). This TCR was sampled from an adult woman who had mild COVID-19 (a few samples of this study predate the infection). Cell type and time point are not known. Sequencing input: PBMCs or a T cell subset sorted from them (not recorded which). This chain connects TRBV30 to TRBJ2-1; possibly TRBD2 for D (6 bases). The CDR3 nucleotides are TGTGCCTGGAGTATCCTAGCGTACAATGAGCAGTTCTTC. Amino acids: CAWSILAYNEQFF.